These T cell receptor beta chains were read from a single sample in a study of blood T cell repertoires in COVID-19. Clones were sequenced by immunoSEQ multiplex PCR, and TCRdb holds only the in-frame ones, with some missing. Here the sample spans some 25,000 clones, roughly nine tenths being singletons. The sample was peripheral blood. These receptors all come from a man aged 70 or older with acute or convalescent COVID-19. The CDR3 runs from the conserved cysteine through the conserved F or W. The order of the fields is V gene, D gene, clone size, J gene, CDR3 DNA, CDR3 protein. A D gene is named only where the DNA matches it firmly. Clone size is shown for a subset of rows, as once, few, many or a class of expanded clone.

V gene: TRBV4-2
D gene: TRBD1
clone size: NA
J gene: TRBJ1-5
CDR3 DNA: TGTGCCAGCAGCCGTACAGGGGAGGATCAGCCCCAGCATTTT
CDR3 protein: CASSRTGEDQPQHF

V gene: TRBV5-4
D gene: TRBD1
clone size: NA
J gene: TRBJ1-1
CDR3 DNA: TGTGCCAGCAGCTTAGCAGCAGGGGGAAACACTGAAGCTTTCTTT
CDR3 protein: CASSLAAGGNTEAFF

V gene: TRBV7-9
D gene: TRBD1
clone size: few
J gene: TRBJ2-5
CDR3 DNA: TGTGCCAGCAGCTCAGGACAGGGGTCGTGGACCCAGTACTTC
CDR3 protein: CASSSGQGSWTQYF

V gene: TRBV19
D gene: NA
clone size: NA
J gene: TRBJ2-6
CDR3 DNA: TGTGCCAGTAGTATAGGGAGCTTTGGGGCCGGGCTAGCTGGGGCCAACGTCCTGACTTTC
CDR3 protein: CASSIGSFGAGLAGANVLTF

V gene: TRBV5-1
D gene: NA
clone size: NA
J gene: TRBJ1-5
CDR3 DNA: TGCGCCAGCAGCTTGTCGGGGGTAGCTAGTCGGCCCCAGCATTTT
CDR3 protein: CASSLSGVASRPQHF

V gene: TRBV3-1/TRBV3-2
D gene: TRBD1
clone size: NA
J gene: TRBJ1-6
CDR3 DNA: TGTGCCAGCAGATTGGCCTCAGGGGGTTCACCCCTCCACTTT
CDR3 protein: CASRLASGGSPLHF

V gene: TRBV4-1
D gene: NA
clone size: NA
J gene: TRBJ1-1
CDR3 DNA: TGCGCCAGCAGCCAAGGGAGTTCGGAGGGCACTGAAGCTTTCTTT
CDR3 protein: CASSQGSSEGTEAFF

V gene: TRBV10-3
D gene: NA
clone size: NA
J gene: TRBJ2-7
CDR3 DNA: TGTGCCATCAACCGGGATGCGGGCAGCGGGTACGAGCAGTACTTC
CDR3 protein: CAINRDAGSGYEQYF

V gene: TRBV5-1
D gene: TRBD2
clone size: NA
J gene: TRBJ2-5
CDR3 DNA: TGCGCCAGCAGCTTTAGCGGGAGGGTCCAAGAGACCCAGTACTTC
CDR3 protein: CASSFSGRVQETQYF

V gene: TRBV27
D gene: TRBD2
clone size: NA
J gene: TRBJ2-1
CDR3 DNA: TGTGCCAGCAGTCCCCGAGGGGTAGCGGGATACAATGAGCAGTTCTTC
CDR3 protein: CASSPRGVAGYNEQFF

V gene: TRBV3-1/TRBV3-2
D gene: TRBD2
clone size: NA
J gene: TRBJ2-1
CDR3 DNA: TGTGCCAGCAGCCGAAGGCTAGCGGGAGCCTTCCCCTACAATGAGCAGTTCTTC
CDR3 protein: CASSRRLAGAFPYNEQFF

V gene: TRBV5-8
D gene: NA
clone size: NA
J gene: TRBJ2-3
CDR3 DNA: TGTGCCAGCAGCCCCGGGCAGGGATGGACAGATACGCAGTATTTT
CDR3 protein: CASSPGQGWTDTQYF

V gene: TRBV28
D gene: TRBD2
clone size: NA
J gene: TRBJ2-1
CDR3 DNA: TGTGCCAGCAGTTTTCACGGACTAGCGGCTAGCTTAAATGAGCAGTTCTTC
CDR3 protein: CASSFHGLAASLNEQFF

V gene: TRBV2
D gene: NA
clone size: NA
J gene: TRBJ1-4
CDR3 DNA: TGTGCCAGCAGTGAAAAAGGTTACAGGGCTTCATTAGTAAAACTGTTTTTT
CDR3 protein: CASSEKGYRASLVKLFF

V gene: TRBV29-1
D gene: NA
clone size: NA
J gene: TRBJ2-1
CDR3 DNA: TGCAGCGTTGTCGGGAGCTCCTACAATGAGCAGTTCTTC
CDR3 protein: CSVVGSSYNEQFF

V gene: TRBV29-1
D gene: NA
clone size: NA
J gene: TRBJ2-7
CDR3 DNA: TGCAGCGTTGGACACCAGGGGGGTGAGCAGTACTTC
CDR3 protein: CSVGHQGGEQYF

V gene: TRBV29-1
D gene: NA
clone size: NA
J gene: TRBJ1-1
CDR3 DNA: TGCAGCGTTGAAGGGGAGGCCGCGTTCACTGAAGCTTTCTTT
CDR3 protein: CSVEGEAAFTEAFF

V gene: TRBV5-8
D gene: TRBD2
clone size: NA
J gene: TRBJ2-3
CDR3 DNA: TGTGCCAGCAGCTTGTCCAGCCTAGCGGGAGGGACAGATACGCAGTATTTT
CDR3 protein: CASSLSSLAGGTDTQYF

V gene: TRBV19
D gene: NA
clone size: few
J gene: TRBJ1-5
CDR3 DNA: TGTGCCAGTAGTTTCGGGGAATATAGCAATCAGCCCCAGCATTTT
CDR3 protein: CASSFGEYSNQPQHF

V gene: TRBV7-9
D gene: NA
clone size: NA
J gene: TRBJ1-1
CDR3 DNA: TGTGCCAGCAGCCTCGGGACTCCTAAGGTGACTTTCTTT
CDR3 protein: CASSLGTPKVTFF

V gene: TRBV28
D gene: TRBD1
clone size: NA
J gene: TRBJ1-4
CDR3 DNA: TGTGCCAGCAGTGCCACCCGGACAGGCTTTGGCGAAAAACTGTTTTTT
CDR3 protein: CASSATRTGFGEKLFF

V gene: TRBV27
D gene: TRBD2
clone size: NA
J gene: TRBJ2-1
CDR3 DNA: TGTGCCAGCAGGCGGACTAGCGGGGATGAGCAGTTCTTC
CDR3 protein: CASRRTSGDEQFF

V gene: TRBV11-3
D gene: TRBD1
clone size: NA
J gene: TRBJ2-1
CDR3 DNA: TGTGCCAGCAGCCACACCGGACAGGGAATGACGAATGAGCAGTTCTTC
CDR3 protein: CASSHTGQGMTNEQFF

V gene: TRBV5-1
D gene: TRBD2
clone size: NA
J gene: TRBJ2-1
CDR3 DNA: TGCGCCAGCAGCTTGAGGCCTAGCGGAACAGACAATGAGCAGTTCTTC
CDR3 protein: CASSLRPSGTDNEQFF

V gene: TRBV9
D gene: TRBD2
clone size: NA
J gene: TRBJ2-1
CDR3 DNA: TGTGCCAGCAGCGTAGTCGGGGCGGGAGCTCCCAATGAGCAGTTCTTC
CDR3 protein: CASSVVGAGAPNEQFF

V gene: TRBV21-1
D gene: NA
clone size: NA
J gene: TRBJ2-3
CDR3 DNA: TGTGCCAGCAGCCTCCCGAGGGAAGGACTAGCGGGAGGGCCGGGGCCAGATACGCAGTATTTT
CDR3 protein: CASSLPREGLAGGPGPDTQYF

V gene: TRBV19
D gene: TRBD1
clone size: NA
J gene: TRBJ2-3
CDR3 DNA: TGTGCCAGTAGCAAACTGGGACAGGGAGAGACAGATACGCAGTATTTT
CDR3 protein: CASSKLGQGETDTQYF

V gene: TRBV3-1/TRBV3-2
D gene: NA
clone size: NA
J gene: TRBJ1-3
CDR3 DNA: TGTGCCAGCAGCCCAGGGGCCGGCTATAAGGACAACACCATATATTTT
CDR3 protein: CASSPGAGYKDNTIYF

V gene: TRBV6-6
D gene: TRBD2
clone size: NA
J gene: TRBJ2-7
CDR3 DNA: TGTGCCAGCAGCCCACCAGCGGGGAGAACCTACGAGCAGTACTTC
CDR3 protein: CASSPPAGRTYEQYF

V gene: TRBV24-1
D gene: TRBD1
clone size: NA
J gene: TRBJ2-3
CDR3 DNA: TGTGCCACCAGTGACCCGCGGGACAGGAAATTTGCAGATACGCAGTATTTT
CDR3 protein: CATSDPRDRKFADTQYF

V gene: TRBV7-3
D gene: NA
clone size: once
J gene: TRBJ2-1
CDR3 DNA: TGTGCCAGCAGCCCTACGCTCGGTTTCAATGAGCAGTTCTTC
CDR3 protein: CASSPTLGFNEQFF

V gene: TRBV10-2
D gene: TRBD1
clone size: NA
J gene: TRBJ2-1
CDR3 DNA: TGCGCCAGCAGACTTGATCGACAGGGCTTCTCCTACAATGAGCAGTTCTTC
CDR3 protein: CASRLDRQGFSYNEQFF

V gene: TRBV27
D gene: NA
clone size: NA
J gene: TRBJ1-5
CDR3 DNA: TGTGCCAGCAGACCCCCGGGACAAGGCCAGCCCCAGCATTTT
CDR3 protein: CASRPPGQGQPQHF

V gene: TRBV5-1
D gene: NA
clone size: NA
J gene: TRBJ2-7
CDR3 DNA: TGCGCCAGCAGCCAAAGTGTGATCGCCTCGCGGGAGCAGTACTTC
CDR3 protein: CASSQSVIASREQYF

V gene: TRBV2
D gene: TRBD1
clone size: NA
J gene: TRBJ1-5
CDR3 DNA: TGTGCCAGCAGTGCCCAGGGGGGTAATCAGCCCCAGCATTTT
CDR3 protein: CASSAQGGNQPQHF

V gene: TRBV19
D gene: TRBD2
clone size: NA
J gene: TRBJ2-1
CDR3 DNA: TGTGCCAGTAGGGGACTATACAATGAGCAGTTCTTC
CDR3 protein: CASRGLYNEQFF

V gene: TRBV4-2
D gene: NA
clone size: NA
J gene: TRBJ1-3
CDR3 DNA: TGTGCCAGCAGCCAAGTAGACATCTCTGGAAACACCATATATTTT
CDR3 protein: CASSQVDISGNTIYF

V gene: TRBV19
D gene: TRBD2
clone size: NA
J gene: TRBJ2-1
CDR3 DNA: TGTGCCAGTAGTATAATGGTAGCGGGGGGGCCGAGGTACAATGAGCAGTTCTTC
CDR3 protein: CASSIMVAGGPRYNEQFF

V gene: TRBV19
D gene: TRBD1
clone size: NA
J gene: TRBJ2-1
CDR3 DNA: TGTGCCAGTAGTATAAGGGGGCTAAGTGAGCAGTTCTTC
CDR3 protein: CASSIRGLSEQFF

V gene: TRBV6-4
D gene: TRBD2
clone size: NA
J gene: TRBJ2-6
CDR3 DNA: TGTGCCAGCAGCCCCGGGACTAGCGGGAGTAGTTCTGGGGCCAACGTCCTGACTTTC
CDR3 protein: CASSPGTSGSSSGANVLTF

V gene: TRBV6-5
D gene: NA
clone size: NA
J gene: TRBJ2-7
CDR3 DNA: TGTGCCAGCAGCCCCGGGGGACCTTTAGAGCAGTACTTC
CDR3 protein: CASSPGGPLEQYF

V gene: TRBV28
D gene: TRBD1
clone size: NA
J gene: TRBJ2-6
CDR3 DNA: TGTGCCAGCAGTGGGACAGGGTCTGGGGCCAACGTCCTGACTTTC
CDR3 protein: CASSGTGSGANVLTF

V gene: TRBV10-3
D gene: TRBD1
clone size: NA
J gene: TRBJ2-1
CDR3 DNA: TGTGCCATCAACAGGGGGCCCTACAATGAGCAGTTCTTC
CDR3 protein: CAINRGPYNEQFF

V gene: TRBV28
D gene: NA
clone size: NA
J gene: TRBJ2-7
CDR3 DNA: TGTGCCAGCAGTTTAACCAGGGACGAGCAGTACTTC
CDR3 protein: CASSLTRDEQYF

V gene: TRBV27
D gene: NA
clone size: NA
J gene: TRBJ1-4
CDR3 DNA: TGTGCCAGCAGTTTCAGCCGGGGGGGAAAACTGTTTTTT
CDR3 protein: CASSFSRGGKLFF

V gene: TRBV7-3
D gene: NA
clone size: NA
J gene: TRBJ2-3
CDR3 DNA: TGTGCCAGCAGCTCACCGGGCACAGATACGCAGTATTTT
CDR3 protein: CASSSPGTDTQYF

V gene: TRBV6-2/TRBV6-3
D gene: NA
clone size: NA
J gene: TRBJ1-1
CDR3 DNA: TGTGCCAGCAGCAAGGGGATTTCGGACACTGAAGCTTTCTTT
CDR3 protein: CASSKGISDTEAFF

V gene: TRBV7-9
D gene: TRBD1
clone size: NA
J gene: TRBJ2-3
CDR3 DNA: TGTGCCAGCACCCAACAGGGGAGTACAGATACGCAGTATTTT
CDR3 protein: CASTQQGSTDTQYF

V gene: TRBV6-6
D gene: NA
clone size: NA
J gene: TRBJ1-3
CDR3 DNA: TGTGCCAGCAGTCCTGACAGGACCTCTGGAAACACCATATATTTT
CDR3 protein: CASSPDRTSGNTIYF

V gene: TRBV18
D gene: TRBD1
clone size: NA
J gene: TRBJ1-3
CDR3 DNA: TGTGCCAGCTCACCGGTTACAGGGGCTGGAAACACCATATATTTT
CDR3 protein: CASSPVTGAGNTIYF

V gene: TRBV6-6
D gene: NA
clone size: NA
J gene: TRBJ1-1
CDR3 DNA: TGTGCCAGCAGTAAACAGATGAACACTGAAGCTTTCTTT
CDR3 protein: CASSKQMNTEAFF

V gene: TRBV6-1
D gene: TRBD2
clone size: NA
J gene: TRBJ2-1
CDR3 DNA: TGTGCCAGCAGTGAGAGACTAGCGATCAATGAGCAGTTCTTC
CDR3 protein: CASSERLAINEQFF

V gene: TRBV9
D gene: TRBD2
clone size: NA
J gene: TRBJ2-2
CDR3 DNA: TGTGCCAGCAGCCCCGGGACTAGCGGGAGAACCGGGGAGCTGTTTTTT
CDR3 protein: CASSPGTSGRTGELFF

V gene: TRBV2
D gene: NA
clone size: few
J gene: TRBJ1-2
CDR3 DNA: TGTGCCAGCAGTCCAGGGACACCTGCTAACTATGGCTACACCTTC
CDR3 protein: CASSPGTPANYGYTF

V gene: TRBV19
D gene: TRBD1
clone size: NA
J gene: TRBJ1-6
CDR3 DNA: TGTGCCAGTAGGACAGGGAGCTCCTATAATTCACCCCTCCACTTT
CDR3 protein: CASRTGSSYNSPLHF

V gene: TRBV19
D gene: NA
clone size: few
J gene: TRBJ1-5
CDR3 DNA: TGTGCCAGTAGTGAGGACGGGAGGAGCAATCAGCCCCAGCATTTT
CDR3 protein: CASSEDGRSNQPQHF

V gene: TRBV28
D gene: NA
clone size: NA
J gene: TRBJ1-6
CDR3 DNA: TGTGCCAGCAGTTTACAGGGCAAACCCCTCCACTTT
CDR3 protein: CASSLQGKPLHF